This T cell receptor beta chain is drawn from a study of patients and donors after allogeneic stem cell transplantation. Germline V gene data show CDR1 as MDHEN and CDR2 as SYDVKM. The V end lost 6 bases, the J end lost 1 base, and 10 bases lay between the germline ends. The CDR3 loop spans 14 amino acids. This clonotype came up many times. TCRdb independently ran MiXCR on the RT-PCR reads; one entry per CDR3 protein. This table holds about 110,000 distinct CDR3 sequences, around 35% found once. The V gene is TRBV28, the J gene TRBJ1-5, with a possible D match to TRBD1 (5 bases). Sequences were obtained from blood, either unsorted or a sorted T cell fraction (not recorded which). The TCR sequence derives from a human donor who was either an allogeneic HSCT recipient or a stem cell or donor lymphocyte infusion donor (not recorded which). It is not recorded whose cells these are; they may come from a transplant donor. The DNA for the CDR3 is TGTGCCAGCAGCTACGGGGGGAGCAATCAGCCCCAGCATTTT. Translated, it gives CASSYGGSNQPQHF.